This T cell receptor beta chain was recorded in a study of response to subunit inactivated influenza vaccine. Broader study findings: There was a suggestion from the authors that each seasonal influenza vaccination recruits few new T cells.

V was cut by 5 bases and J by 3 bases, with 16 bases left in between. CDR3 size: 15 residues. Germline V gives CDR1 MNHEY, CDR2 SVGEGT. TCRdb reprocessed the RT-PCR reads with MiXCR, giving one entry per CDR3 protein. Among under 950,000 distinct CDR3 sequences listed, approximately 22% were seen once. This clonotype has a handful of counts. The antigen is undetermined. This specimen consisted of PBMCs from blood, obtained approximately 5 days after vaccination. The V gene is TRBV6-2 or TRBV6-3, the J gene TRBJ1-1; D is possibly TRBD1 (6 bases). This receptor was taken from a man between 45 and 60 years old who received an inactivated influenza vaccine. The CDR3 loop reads CASSDPGQGYTEAFF. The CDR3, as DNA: TGTGCCAGCAGTGACCCCGGGCAGGGGTACACTGAAGCTTTCTTT.